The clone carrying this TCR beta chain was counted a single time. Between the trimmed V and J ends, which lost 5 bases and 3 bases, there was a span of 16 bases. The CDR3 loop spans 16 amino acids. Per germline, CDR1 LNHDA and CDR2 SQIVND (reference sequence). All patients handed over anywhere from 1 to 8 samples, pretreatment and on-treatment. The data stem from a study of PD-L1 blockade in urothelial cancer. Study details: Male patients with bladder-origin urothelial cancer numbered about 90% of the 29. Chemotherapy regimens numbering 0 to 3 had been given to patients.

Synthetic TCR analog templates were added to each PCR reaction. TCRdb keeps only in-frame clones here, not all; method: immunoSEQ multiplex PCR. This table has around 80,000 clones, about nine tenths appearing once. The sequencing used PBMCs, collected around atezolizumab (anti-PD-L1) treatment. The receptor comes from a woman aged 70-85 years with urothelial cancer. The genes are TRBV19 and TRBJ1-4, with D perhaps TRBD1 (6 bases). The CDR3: CASSHPRGISNEKLFF. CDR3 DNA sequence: TGTGCCAGTAGTCACCCCAGGGGAATTTCTAATGAAAAACTGTTTTTT.